Below, 11 T cell receptor beta chains from the same sample are listed, as sequenced in a study of metastatic and nonmetastatic thyroid tumors. No patient had received any treatment before thyroid surgery. TCRdb reprocessed the PCR reads via MiXCR. The sample yields roughly 14,000 clones, roughly 29% seen once. Sequencing was carried out using blood. The receptors shown here come from a female donor with papillary thyroid cancer or a benign thyroid nodule (not recorded which). Some clones in this sample may be carry-over from other donors' samples.

The J gene is TRBJ1-1, the V gene TRBV27; no definite D call. CDR1 MNHEY and CDR2 SMNVEV come from the germline V gene (reference sequence). Trimming took off 2 bases at V and 5 bases at J, with 18 bases between the two ends. CDR3 length: 16 amino acids. The CDR3 spells CASSLMGTDPVTEAFF. CDR3 nucleotide sequence: TGTGCCAGCAGTTTAATGGGCACAGACCCTGTGACTGAAGCTTTCTTT.

This clone is medium-sized within its sample. The rearrangement links TRBV19 to TRBJ1-2, with a weak D call TRBD1 (6 bases). Deletions cut 4 bases from V and 3 bases from J, with 15 bases between. Germline V gene sequence: CDR1 LNHDA, CDR2 SQIVND (reference sequence). This CDR3 spans 15 amino acids. CDR3 sequence reads: CASSRQGRADYGYTF. CDR3 nucleotides: TGTGCCAGTAGTAGGCAGGGGCGCGCCGACTATGGCTACACCTTC.

The chain links TRBV20-1 to TRBJ2-5; a weak D match, TRBD2 (5 bases). CDR1 is DFQATT and CDR2 is SNEGSKA in the germline V gene (reference sequence). This CDR3 is built from 13 residues. CDR3 in amino acids: CSSNRFGRETQYF. The CDR3 bases are TGCAGCTCCAATAGGTTTGGGAGAGAGACCCAGTACTTC.

This chain joins TRBV19 and TRBJ2-1; TRBD1 matches at 8 bases. This CDR3 region has 15 residues. Germline V lookup: CDR1 LNHDA, CDR2 SQIVND (reference sequence). V lost 3 bases to trimming and J lost 10 bases; unmatched junction nucleotides: 11. The CDR3 is CASSIRAGGRGEQFF. CDR3 bases: TGTGCCAGTAGTATCCGGGCAGGGGGCAGAGGGGAGCAGTTCTTC.

This CDR3 reads CASRQVRGSNQPQHF. In DNA form, the CDR3 reads TGTGCCAGCAGACAGGTCCGAGGTAGCAATCAGCCCCAGCATTTT. V usage is TRBV6-1 and J usage is TRBJ1-5; tentative D call: TRBD1 (5 bases). The V end lost 6 bases, the J end lost 0 bases, and 12 bases lay between the germline ends. The germline V gene encodes CDR1 MNHNS and CDR2 SASEGT. The CDR3 sequence is 15 residues long.

This clone is medium-sized within its sample. The V call is TRBV20-1, the J call TRBJ1-5; 7 bases line up with TRBD1. This CDR3 contains 12 residues. Losses at the gene ends were 7 bases for V and 6 bases for J; bases not matched to a gene: 6. Germline CDR1 DFQATT, CDR2 SNEGSKA (reference sequence). The CDR3 region has the DNA TGCAGTGTTCAACAGGGGAGTCAGCCCCAGCATTTT. This codes for CSVQQGSQPQHF.

By share, this clone ranks as medium-sized. This chain connects TRBV6-2 or TRBV6-3 to TRBJ1-5; D gene ambiguous. The CDR3 runs to 13 residues. V was trimmed by 6 bases and J by 3 bases, leaving 9 bases between them. The germline V gene has CDR1 MNHEY and CDR2 SVGEGT. The CDR3 region is CASRGSLNQPQHF. The CDR3 bases are TGTGCCAGCAGAGGCAGCCTCAATCAGCCCCAGCATTTT.

This clone is deemed medium-sized. CDR3 protein: CASSLKAGALEQFF. Written as DNA, the CDR3 is TGCGCCAGCAGCTTGAAGGCAGGGGCTCTTGAGCAGTTCTTC. This rearrangement joins TRBV5-1 to TRBJ2-1, with D possibly TRBD1 on 6 matching bases. Trimming shortened V by 1 base and J by 9 bases, and 14 bases separated the two germline ends. The CDR3 consists of 14 residues. Per germline, CDR1 SGHRS and CDR2 YFSETQ. The full variable domain, with the rest looked up from reference TRBV5-1 and TRBJ2-1, is KAGVTQTPRYLIKTRGQQVTLSCSPISGHRSVSWYQQTPGQGLQFLFEYFSETQRNKGNFPGRFSGRQFSNSRSEMNVSTLELGDSALYLCASSLKAGALEQFFGPGTRLTVL.

A note on this clone: One end of the junction varies from germline; a read error may be responsible. The sample holds other DNA sequences that translate to the same CDR3. The genes are TRBV7-9 and TRBJ2-6; D might be TRBD1 (5 bases). Germline V lookup: CDR1 SEHNR, CDR2 FQNEAQ (reference sequence). This CDR3 has 14 amino acids. CDR3 loop: CASSLYSGANVLTF. The CDR3 nucleotides are TGTGCCAGCAGCTTATACTCTGGGGCAAACGTACTGACTTTC.

This chain links TRBV12-3 or TRBV12-4 with TRBJ1-2, with TRBD1 identical over 8 bases. Trimming took 5 bases from V and 4 from J; bases not matched to a gene: 3. The CDR3 covers 13 residues. The CDR3 nucleotides read TGTGCCAGCAGTCCAGGGGGCAGCTATGGCTACACCTTC. Translation gives CASSPGGSYGYTF.

The rearrangement joins TRBV15 to TRBJ2-7, with D possibly matching TRBD1 (5 bases). Trimming took off 2 bases at V and 4 bases at J, with 6 bases between the two ends. The V gene's germline CDR1 is LNHNV and CDR2 YYDKDF (reference sequence). The CDR3 is made up of 12 amino acids. CDR3 sequence: CATSRQGYEQYF. CDR3 bases: TGTGCCACCAGCAGACAGGGATACGAGCAGTACTTC.